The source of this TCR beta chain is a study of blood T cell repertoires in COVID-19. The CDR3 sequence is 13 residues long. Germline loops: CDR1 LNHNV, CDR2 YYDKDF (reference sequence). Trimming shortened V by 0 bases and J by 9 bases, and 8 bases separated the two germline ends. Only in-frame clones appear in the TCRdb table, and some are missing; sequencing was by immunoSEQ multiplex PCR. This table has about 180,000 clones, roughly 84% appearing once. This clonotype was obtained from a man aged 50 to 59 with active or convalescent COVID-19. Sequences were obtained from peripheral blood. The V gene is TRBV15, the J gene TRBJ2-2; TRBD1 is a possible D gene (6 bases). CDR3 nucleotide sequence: TGTGCCACCAGCAGAGAACAGGGCAGGGAGCTGTTTTTT. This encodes CATSREQGRELFF.